A single sample gave rise to the 32 T cell receptor beta chains below, sequenced in a study of T cells in Graves' hyperthyroidism and ophthalmopathy. Using RNA transcripts as the source, TCR beta CDR3 regions were amplified. Primed by the HTBI set, a first-round RT-PCR was run on the TCR CDR3. TCRdb redid the calling of the multiplex PCR reads with MiXCR, one entry per CDR3 protein. Of 540,000 or so distinct CDR3 sequences listed, 15% to 18% are singletons. Sequencing was done on a sample of blood. All receptors derive from a woman in her 30s with Graves' hyperthyroidism.

This clonotype was seen repeatedly, ten times or more. This sequence joins TRBV18 and TRBJ2-5, with 8 positions matching TRBD2. J lost 0 bases, V lost 3 bases, and 9 bases had no gene match. The CDR3 length is 17 residues. Germline V gene sequence: CDR1 KGHSH, CDR2 LQKENI. CDR3 region: CASSPRLFSGNQETQYF. The CDR3, as DNA: TGTGCCAGCTCACCGCGCTTATTTAGCGGGAACCAAGAGACCCAGTACTTC.

This clonotype was seen at least ten times. The chain couples TRBV29-1 to TRBJ2-3; 14 nucleotides agree with TRBD2. Trimming at V came to 6 bases and at J to 1 base, leaving 9 bases not matched to a gene. This CDR3 is built from 17 residues. Germline V gene data show CDR1 as SQVTM and CDR2 as ANQGSEA. The CDR3 coding sequence is TGCAGCGTGGGGGGACTAGCGGGAGTTTCGGGCACAGATACGCAGTATTTT. Translated, it gives CSVGGLAGVSGTDTQYF.

The chain combines TRBV10-3 with TRBJ2-7; D unresolved. V dropped 4 bases and J dropped 0 bases, with 7 bases sitting between them. The germline V gene has CDR1 ENHRY and CDR2 SYGVKD. CDR3 size: 13 residues. CDR3 region: CAISVGPSYEQYF. The CDR3 region has the DNA TGTGCCATCAGTGTAGGGCCCTCCTACGAGCAGTACTTC.

The genes are TRBV27 and TRBJ1-5; D may be TRBD1 (6 bases). Per germline, CDR1 MNHEY and CDR2 SMNVEV (reference sequence). The CDR3 totals 14 residues. Trimming removed 3 bases at V and 7 bases at J, with 13 bases between. Here the CDR3 reads CASSFSGGGQPQHF. The CDR3 DNA sequence: TGTGCCAGCAGTTTTTCTGGGGGCGGCCAGCCCCAGCATTTT.

The chain has TRBV29-1 and TRBJ1-2; the match to TRBD1 covers 8 bases. Looked up from germline, CDR1 is SQVTM and CDR2 is ANQGSEA. The ends lost 0 bases at V and 3 bases at J; junction bases unmatched: 9. The CDR3 spans 16 residues. For the CDR3, the DNA is TGCAGCGTTGAAGATTTCGCCAGGGGGCTCTACTATGGCTACACCTTC. This encodes CSVEDFARGLYYGYTF.

This clonotype was seen more than once but under ten times. This chain connects TRBV11-2 to TRBJ2-1; no clear D gene. From germline, CDR1 is SGHAT and CDR2 FQNNGV. This CDR3 is built from 14 residues. Trimming took off 3 bases at V and 4 bases at J, with 10 bases between the two ends. CDR3: CASSLRLLYNEQFF. The CDR3 DNA is TGTGCCAGCAGCTTGAGGCTACTTTACAATGAGCAGTTCTTC.

This clonotype was observed once. The rearrangement joins TRBV6-6 to TRBJ2-1, with D possibly matching TRBD2 (5 bases). The CDR3 loop spans 16 amino acids. The ends were cut back, 0 bases at V and 4 bases at J, with 13 bases in the middle. Germline-derived CDR1 and CDR2 are MNHNY and SVGAGI (reference sequence). CDR3 loop: CASSYSGASAYNEQFF. The CDR3 DNA follows: TGTGCCAGCAGTTACTCGGGAGCCTCTGCATACAATGAGCAGTTCTTC.

This clonotype was observed at least ten times. The rearrangement joins TRBV3-1 to TRBJ2-2; D is possibly TRBD2 (7 bases). The CDR3 consists of 16 residues. Between the trimmed V and J ends, which lost 0 bases and 7 bases, there was a span of 15 bases. Germline-derived CDR1 and CDR2 are LGHDT and YNNKEL (reference sequence). CDR3 bases: TGTGCCAGCAGCCAAGAGCGGGGGCGTTACGGCGGGGAGCTGTTTTTT. Amino acids: CASSQERGRYGGELFF.

This clonotype was found many times. The chain links TRBV7-2 to TRBJ2-7; D is unresolved. This CDR3 contains 13 residues. The V end was cut by 5 bases, the J end by 2 bases, with 10 bases between. Germline V gives CDR1 SGHTA, CDR2 FQGNSA. The CDR3 here is CASSEVYTYEQYF. The CDR3 DNA reads as TGTGCCAGCAGCGAGGTCTACACCTACGAGCAGTACTTC.

The chain is built from TRBV9 and TRBJ1-1, with 12 bases that match TRBD1. Germline-derived CDR1 and CDR2 are SGDLS and YYNGEE. Trimming cost V 3 bases and J 3 bases; bases outside gene matches: 3. The CDR3 length is 15 residues. The CDR3 sequence is CASSARDRGHTEAFF. CDR3 DNA: TGTGCCAGCAGCGCCAGGGACAGGGGGCACACTGAAGCTTTCTTT.

As for this clonotype: A much larger clone is a single base away; this may be a read error. CDR3 loop: CASSLALSGARYNEQFF. CDR3 in DNA: TGCGCCAGCAGCTTGGCCTTATCCGGAGCGAGATACAATGAGCAGTTCTTC. The genes are TRBV5-1 and TRBJ2-1, with D hard to call. Trimming took 0 bases from V and 4 from J, leaving 17 bases between them. This CDR3 has 17 residues. Germline V lookup: CDR1 SGHRS, CDR2 YFSETQ.

This clonotype was recorded at least ten times. The genes are TRBV6-2 or TRBV6-3 and TRBJ2-1, with 7 bases fitting TRBD1. V lost 6 bases and J lost 8; bases outside the gene matches: 10. The CDR3 runs 14 residues. Germline lookup yields CDR1 MNHEY and CDR2 SVGEGT. This chain's CDR3 is CASSRQGASDEQFF. DNA for the CDR3: TGTGCCAGCAGCAGACAGGGAGCGAGCGATGAGCAGTTCTTC.

This clonotype showed up many times. V and J are TRBV27 and TRBJ1-2; no reliable D call. The germline V gene encodes CDR1 MNHEY and CDR2 SMNVEV (reference sequence). The length of the CDR3 is 14 residues. Trimming removed 2 bases from V and 7 bases from J, with 14 bases in between. CDR3 DNA: TGTGCCAGCAGTTTAACTCCAGGCTCTGCTGGCTACACCTTC. Translation gives CASSLTPGSAGYTF.

The CDR3 DNA sequence: TGCGCCAGCAGCTTGGAACAGTCAGCCAGGTCGGATACGCAGTATTTT. Translating it yields CASSLEQSARSDTQYF. The rearrangement links TRBV5-1 to TRBJ2-3; no definite D call. Per germline, CDR1 SGHRS and CDR2 YFSETQ. Trimming took off 0 bases at V and 6 bases at J, with 17 bases between the two ends. CDR3 length: 16 amino acids. Filled out from reference TRBV5-1 and TRBJ2-3, the complete variable domain reads KAGVTQTPRYLIKTRGQQVTLSCSPISGHRSVSWYQQTPGQGLQFLFEYFSETQRNKGNFPGRFSGRQFSNSRSEMNVSTLELGDSALYLCASSLEQSARSDTQYFGPGTRLTVL.

The chain has TRBV19 and TRBJ1-4, with no clear D. The V end was cut by 5 bases, the J end by 7 bases, with 20 bases between. This CDR3 is built from 16 residues. The germline CDR1 and CDR2 sequences are LNHDA and SQIVND (reference sequence). The CDR3 loop reads CASSFRYAAASEKLFF. The CDR3 DNA reads TGTGCCAGTAGTTTCAGGTACGCAGCAGCAAGTGAAAAACTGTTTTTT.

This chain links TRBV7-9 with TRBJ2-7; maybe TRBD1 (6 bases). V was pared by 3 bases and J by 3 bases, with 12 bases between. The V gene's germline CDR1 is SEHNR and CDR2 FQNEAQ (reference sequence). There are 14 residues in the CDR3. CDR3 sequence: CASSFPDRNYEQYF. The CDR3 DNA follows: TGTGCCAGCAGCTTCCCAGACAGGAACTACGAGCAGTACTTC. The full variable domain, its missing parts supplied by reference TRBV7-9 and TRBJ2-7, is DTGVSQNPRHKITKRGQNVTFRCDPISEHNRLYWYRQTLGQGPEFLTYFQNEAQLEKSRLLSDRFSAERPKGSFSTLEIQRTEQGDSAMYLCASSFPDRNYEQYFGPGTRLTVT.

This clonotype was counted between two and nine times. The chain recombines TRBV4-1 with TRBJ2-7; D gene uncertain. Between the trimmed V and J ends, which lost 0 bases and 1 base, there was a span of 13 bases. Germline CDR1 is MGHRA and CDR2 is YSYEKL. The CDR3 loop spans 16 amino acids. CDR3 protein: CASSQDLRAGSYEQYF. The DNA for the CDR3 is TGCGCCAGCAGCCAAGATCTAAGAGCTGGTTCCTACGAGCAGTACTTC.

Many counts were recorded for this clonotype. The chain recombines TRBV6-1 with TRBJ2-3; the match to TRBD2 covers 10 bases. J was trimmed by 3 bases and V by 5 bases; bases with no gene match: 5. The CDR3 is 15 amino acids. From germline, CDR1 is MNHNS and CDR2 SASEGT. DNA of the CDR3: TGTGCCAGCAGTTACACAGCGGGAGGGACAGATACGCAGTATTTT. Its translation is CASSYTAGGTDTQYF.

This clonotype was seen more than once but under ten times. One end of the junction is discordant with germline, which a read error may explain. This rearrangement joins TRBV6-1 to TRBJ2-3, with TRBD2 identical over 10 bases. Looked up from germline, CDR1 is MNHNS and CDR2 is SASEGT. This CDR3 has 15 residues. CDR3 coding DNA: TGTGCCATCAGTCTAGCGGGAGAGAGCACAGATACGCAGTATTTT. Encoded protein: CAISLAGESTDTQYF.

This clonotype was counted between two and nine times. V is TRBV6-1 and J is TRBJ1-5; D is ambiguous. The CDR3 spans 17 residues. V was shortened by 2 bases and J by 1 base, with 15 bases between the two germline ends. Germline V gene lookup returns CDR1 MNHNS and CDR2 SASEGT. CDR3 protein: CASSESAARASNQPQHF. The CDR3 region has the DNA TGTGCCAGCAGTGAATCGGCAGCGAGGGCGAGCAATCAGCCCCAGCATTTT.

The CDR3 sequence: CASSERNTGLRSYNEQFF. The CDR3 coding sequence is TGTGCCAGCAGTGAACGGAATACAGGCCTCAGGTCCTACAATGAGCAGTTCTTC. The chain couples TRBV6-1 to TRBJ2-1; D is possibly TRBD1 (5 bases). CDR1 is MNHNS and CDR2 is SASEGT in the germline V gene. The CDR3 spans 18 residues. V gave up 2 bases and J gave up 1 base, with 18 bases separating them.

This clonotype has more than one count but fewer than ten. The gene calls are TRBV29-1 and TRBJ2-7; D uncertain. From germline, CDR1 is SQVTM and CDR2 ANQGSEA. CDR3 length: 11 residues. With 5 bases removed from V and 2 bases from J, the gap between germline ends came to 7 bases. This CDR3 is CSVSDPYEQYF. The CDR3 nucleotides read TGCAGCGTTTCGGACCCCTACGAGCAGTACTTC.

This clonotype has a handful of counts. The gene calls are TRBV19 and TRBJ2-7; TRBD1 agrees at 7 bases. Germline values: CDR1 LNHDA, CDR2 SQIVND (reference sequence). V trimming: 6 bases; J trimming: 2 bases; junction bases outside the gene matches: 10. The CDR3 contains 15 residues. This CDR3 is CASRRRTGDPYEQYF. CDR3 coding DNA: TGTGCCAGTAGAAGACGTACAGGGGATCCCTACGAGCAGTACTTC.

This clonotype was picked up many times. The CDR3 here is CASSDSTGTTNNEQFF. CDR3 coding DNA: TGTGCCAGCAGTGACAGTACCGGGACTACCAACAATGAGCAGTTCTTC. This rearrangement joins TRBV28 to TRBJ2-1, with 7 bases fitting TRBD2. Trimming removed 5 bases from V and 5 bases from J; junction bases left unmatched: 12. CDR1 is MDHEN and CDR2 is SYDVKM in the germline V gene. The CDR3 totals 16 residues.

This clonotype was recorded many times. The rearrangement uses TRBV29-1 and TRBJ2-1; D is ambiguous. In germline, CDR1 is SQVTM, CDR2 ANQGSEA. The V end lost 1 base, the J end lost 6 bases, and 10 bases lay between the germline ends. The CDR3 contains 13 residues. The CDR3 sequence is CSVEVTGSNEQFF. The DNA for the CDR3 is TGCAGCGTTGAAGTGACCGGGTCCAATGAGCAGTTCTTC.

This clonotype was seen at least ten times. This chain joins TRBV5-6 and TRBJ1-1, with D hard to call. Germline V CDR1 and CDR2: SGHDT, YYEEEE. The CDR3 runs to 14 residues. Trimming took off 0 bases at V and 7 bases at J, with 13 bases between the two ends. The CDR3 region is CASSLGVRYIEAFF. CDR3 nucleotides: TGTGCCAGCAGCTTGGGTGTCCGGTACATTGAAGCTTTCTTT.

This clonotype appeared many times. The chain links TRBV18 to TRBJ1-4; maybe TRBD1 (5 bases). Germline assignment: CDR1 KGHSH and CDR2 LQKENI. CDR3 length: 15 residues. Trimming stripped 3 bases from V and 5 bases from J, with 13 bases between. As DNA, the CDR3 is TGTGCCAGCTCACCGTCATCAGGGCCAAATGAAAAACTGTTTTTT. Protein product: CASSPSSGPNEKLFF.

This clonotype came up once. A much larger clone lies a single base off, so this may be a read error. The rearrangement links TRBV28 to TRBJ1-6, with a tentative D call TRBD1 (5 bases). The germline V gene has CDR1 MDHEN and CDR2 SYDVKM. With 5 bases removed from V and 4 bases from J, the gap between germline ends came to 12 bases. The CDR3 runs to 15 residues. CDR3 in DNA: TGTGCCAGCAGTCCCAGGGACGGGTATAATTCACCCCTCCACTTT. Translated, it gives CASSPRDGYNSPLHF.

In its sample, this clonotype was seen many times. The chain couples TRBV14 to TRBJ2-1; 10 nucleotides align to TRBD1. Germline CDR1 SGHDN, CDR2 FVKESK. Trimming cost V 1 base and J 6 bases; bases outside gene matches: 9. The CDR3 contains 17 residues. The CDR3 loop reads CASSQVTGGRASNEQFF. CDR3 bases: TGTGCCAGCAGCCAAGTGACAGGGGGCCGTGCTTCCAATGAGCAGTTCTTC.

This clonotype occurred a few times. This rearrangement joins TRBV19 to TRBJ1-4, with D uncertain. The CDR3 consists of 15 residues. V was shortened by 2 bases and J by 6 bases, with 13 bases between the two germline ends. The V gene's germline CDR1 is LNHDA and CDR2 SQIVND (reference sequence). CDR3 region: CASSISSRSDEKLFF. CDR3 DNA: TGTGCCAGTAGTATAAGCAGCCGCTCGGATGAAAAACTGTTTTTT.

Ten or more counts support this clonotype. DNA of the CDR3: TGTGCCACCAGTTCGGGACAGGACACTGAAGCTTTCTTT. Translation: CATSSGQDTEAFF. The V call is TRBV24-1, the J call TRBJ1-1; 8 nucleotides agree with TRBD1. CDR3 length: 13 amino acids. Germline loops: CDR1 KGHDR, CDR2 SFDVKD. Germline trimming cut 6 bases from V and 3 bases from J; bases unmatched to any gene: 2.

A single count supports this clonotype. V usage is TRBV12-3 or TRBV12-4 and J usage is TRBJ2-7; unclear D gene. The assigned J gene may be wrong: the sequence end matches TRBJ2-1 better. The CDR3 is made up of 11 amino acids. Here the CDR3 DNA reads TGTGCCAGCAGAGGCGCCTACGAGCAGTTCTTC. It codes for CASRGAYEQFF.